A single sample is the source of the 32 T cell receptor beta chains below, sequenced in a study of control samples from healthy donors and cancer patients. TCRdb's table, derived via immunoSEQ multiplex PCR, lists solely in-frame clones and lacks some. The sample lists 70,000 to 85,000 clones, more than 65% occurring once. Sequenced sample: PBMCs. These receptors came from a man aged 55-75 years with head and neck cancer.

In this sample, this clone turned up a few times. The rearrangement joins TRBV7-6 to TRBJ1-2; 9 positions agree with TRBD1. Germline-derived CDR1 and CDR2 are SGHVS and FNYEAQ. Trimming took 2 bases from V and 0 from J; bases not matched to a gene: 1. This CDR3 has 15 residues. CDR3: CASSLRQGANYGYTF. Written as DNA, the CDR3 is TGTGCCAGCAGCTTAAGACAGGGGGCTAACTATGGCTACACCTTC.

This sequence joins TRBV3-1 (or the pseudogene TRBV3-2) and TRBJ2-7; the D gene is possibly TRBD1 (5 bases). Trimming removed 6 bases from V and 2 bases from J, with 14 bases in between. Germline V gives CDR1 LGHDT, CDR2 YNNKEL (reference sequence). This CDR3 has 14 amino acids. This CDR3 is CASSTPRTTYEQYF. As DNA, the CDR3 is TGTGCCAGCAGTACCCCCCGGACAACCTACGAGCAGTACTTC.

The CDR3 spells CACSRTRGSVQYF. The CDR3 nucleotides are TGTGCCTGCTCTAGGACTAGGGGGTCGGTGCAGTACTTC. This sequence joins TRBV19 and TRBJ2-7; D perhaps matches TRBD2 (7 bases). Trimming removed 11 bases at V and 9 bases at J, with 23 bases between. The CDR3 contains 13 residues. Germline CDR1 is LNHDA and CDR2 is SQIVND (reference sequence).

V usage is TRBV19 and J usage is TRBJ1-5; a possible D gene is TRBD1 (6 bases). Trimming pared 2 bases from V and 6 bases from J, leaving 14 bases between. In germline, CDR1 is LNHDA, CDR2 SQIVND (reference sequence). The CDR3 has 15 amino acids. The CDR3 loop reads CASSIPTGFGQPQHF. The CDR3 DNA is TGTGCCAGTAGTATACCAACAGGGTTCGGTCAGCCCCAGCATTTT. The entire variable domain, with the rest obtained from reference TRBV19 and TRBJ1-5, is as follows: DGGITQSPKYLFRKEGQNVTLSCEQNLNHDAMYWYRQDPGQGLRLIYYSQIVNDFQKGDIAEGYSVSREKKESFPLTVTSAQKNPTAFYLCASSIPTGFGQPQHFGDGTRLSIL.

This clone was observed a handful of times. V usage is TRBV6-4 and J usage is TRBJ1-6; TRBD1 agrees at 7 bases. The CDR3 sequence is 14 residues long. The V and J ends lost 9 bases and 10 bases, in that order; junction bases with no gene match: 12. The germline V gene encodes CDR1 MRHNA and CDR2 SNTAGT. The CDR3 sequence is CARRESGGRSPLHF. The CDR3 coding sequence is TGTGCCAGGAGGGAGTCAGGGGGTAGGTCACCCCTCCACTTT.

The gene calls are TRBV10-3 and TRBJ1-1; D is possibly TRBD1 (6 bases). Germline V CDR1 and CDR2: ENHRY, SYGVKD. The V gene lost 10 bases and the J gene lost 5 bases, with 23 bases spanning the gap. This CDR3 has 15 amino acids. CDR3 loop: CATKGGLLLGTEAFF. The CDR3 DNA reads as TGTGCCACCAAAGGGGGACTACTCCTTGGGACTGAAGCTTTCTTT.

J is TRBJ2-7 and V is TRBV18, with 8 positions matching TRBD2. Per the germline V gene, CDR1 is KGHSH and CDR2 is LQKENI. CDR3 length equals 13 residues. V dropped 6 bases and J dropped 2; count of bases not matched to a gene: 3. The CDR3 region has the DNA TGTGCCAGCTCCGGGACTAGGACCTACGAGCAGTACTTC. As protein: CASSGTRTYEQYF. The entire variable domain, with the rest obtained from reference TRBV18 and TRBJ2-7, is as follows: NAGVMQNPRHLVRRRGQEARLRCSPMKGHSHVYWYRQLPEEGLKFMVYLQKENIIDESGMPKERFSAEFPKEGPSILRIQQVVRGDSAAYFCASSGTRTYEQYFGPGTRLTVT.

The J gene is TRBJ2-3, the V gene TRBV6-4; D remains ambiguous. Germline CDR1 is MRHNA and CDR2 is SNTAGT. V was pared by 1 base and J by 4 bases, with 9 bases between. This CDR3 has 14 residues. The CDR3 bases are TGTGCCAGCAGTGACTTGGGCTTCTCAGATACGCAGTATTTT. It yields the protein CASSDLGFSDTQYF.

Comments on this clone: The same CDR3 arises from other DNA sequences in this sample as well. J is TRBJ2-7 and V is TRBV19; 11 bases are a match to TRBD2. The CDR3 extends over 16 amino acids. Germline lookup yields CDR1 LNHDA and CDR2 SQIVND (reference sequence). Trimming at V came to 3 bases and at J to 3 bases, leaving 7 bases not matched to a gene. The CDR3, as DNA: TGTGCCAGTAGTATCGAACTAGCGGGAGTCGGCTACGAGCAGTACTTC. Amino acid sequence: CASSIELAGVGYEQYF.

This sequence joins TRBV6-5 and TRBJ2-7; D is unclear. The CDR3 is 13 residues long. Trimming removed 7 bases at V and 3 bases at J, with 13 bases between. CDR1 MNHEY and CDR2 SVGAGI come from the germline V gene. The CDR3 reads CASTVAQIYEQYF. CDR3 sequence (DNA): TGTGCCAGCACGGTAGCCCAAATCTACGAGCAGTACTTC.

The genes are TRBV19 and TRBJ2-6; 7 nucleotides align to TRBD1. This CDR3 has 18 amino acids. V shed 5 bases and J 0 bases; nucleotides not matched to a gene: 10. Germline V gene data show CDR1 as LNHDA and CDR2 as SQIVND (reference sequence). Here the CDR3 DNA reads TGTGCCAGTAGTGCCGCAGGGGGAATATTCTCTGGGGCCAACGTCCTGACTTTC. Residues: CASSAAGGIFSGANVLTF.

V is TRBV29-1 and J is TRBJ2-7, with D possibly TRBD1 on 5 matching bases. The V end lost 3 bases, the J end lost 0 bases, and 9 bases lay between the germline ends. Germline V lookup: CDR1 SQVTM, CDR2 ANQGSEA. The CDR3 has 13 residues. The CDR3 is CSVERQGSYEQYF. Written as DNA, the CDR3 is TGCAGCGTTGAGAGGCAGGGCTCCTACGAGCAGTACTTC.

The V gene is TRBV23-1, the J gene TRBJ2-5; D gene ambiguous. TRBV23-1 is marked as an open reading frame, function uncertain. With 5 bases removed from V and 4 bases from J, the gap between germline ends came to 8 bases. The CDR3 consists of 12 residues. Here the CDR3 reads CASSSRGETQYF. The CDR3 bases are TGCGCCAGCAGTTCCAGAGGAGAGACCCAGTACTTC.

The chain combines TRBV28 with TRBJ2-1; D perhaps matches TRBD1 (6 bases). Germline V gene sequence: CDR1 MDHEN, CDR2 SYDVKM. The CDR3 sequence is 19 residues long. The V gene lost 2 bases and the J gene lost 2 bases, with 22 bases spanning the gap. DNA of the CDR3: TGTGCCAGCAGTTTACCGAGAAAACAGGGACCCAGGGCCTACAATGAGCAGTTCTTC. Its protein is CASSLPRKQGPRAYNEQFF.

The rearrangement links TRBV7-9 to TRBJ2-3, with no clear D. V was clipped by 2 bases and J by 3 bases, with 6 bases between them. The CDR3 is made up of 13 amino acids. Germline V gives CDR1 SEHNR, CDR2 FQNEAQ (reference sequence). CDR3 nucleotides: TGTGCCAGCAGCTTAAGAGAGACAGATACGCAGTATTTT. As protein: CASSLRETDTQYF.

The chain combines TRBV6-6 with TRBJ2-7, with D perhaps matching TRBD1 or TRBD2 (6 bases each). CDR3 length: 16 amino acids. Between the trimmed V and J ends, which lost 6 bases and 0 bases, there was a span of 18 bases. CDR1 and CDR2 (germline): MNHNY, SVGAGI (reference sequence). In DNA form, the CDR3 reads TGTGCCAGCAGGAACGAGGGGGGACCGAGCTCCTACGAGCAGTACTTC. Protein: CASRNEGGPSSYEQYF.

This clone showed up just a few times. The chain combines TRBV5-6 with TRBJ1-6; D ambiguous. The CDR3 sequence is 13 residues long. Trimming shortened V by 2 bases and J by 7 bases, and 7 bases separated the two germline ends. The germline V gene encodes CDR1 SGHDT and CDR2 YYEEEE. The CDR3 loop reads CASSFDGNSPLHF. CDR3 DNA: TGTGCCAGCAGCTTCGACGGGAATTCACCCCTCCACTTT.

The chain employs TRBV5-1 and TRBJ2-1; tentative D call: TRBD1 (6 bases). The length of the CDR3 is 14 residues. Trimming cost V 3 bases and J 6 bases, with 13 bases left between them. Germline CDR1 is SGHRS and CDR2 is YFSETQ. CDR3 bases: TGCGCCAGCAGCTCAGGCACAGGGACCAATGAGCAGTTCTTC. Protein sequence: CASSSGTGTNEQFF.

The CDR3 nucleotides are TGCAGCGTGCCCCTAGCGGGAGTAATCGGTGAGCAGTTCTTC. This gives the protein CSVPLAGVIGEQFF. The chain is built from TRBV29-1 and TRBJ2-1, with TRBD2 matching 10 bases. CDR1 and CDR2 from the germline V gene are SQVTM and ANQGSEA. V lost 6 bases to trimming and J lost 9 bases; unmatched junction nucleotides: 11. There are 14 residues in the CDR3.

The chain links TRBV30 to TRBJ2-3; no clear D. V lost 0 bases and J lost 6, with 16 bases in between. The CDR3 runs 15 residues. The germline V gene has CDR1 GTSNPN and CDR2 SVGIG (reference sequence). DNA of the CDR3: TGTGCCTGGAGTGTCCTAGGCAAGAACTTCGATACGCAGTATTTT. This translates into CAWSVLGKNFDTQYF. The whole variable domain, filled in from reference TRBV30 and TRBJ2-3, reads SQTIHQWPATLVQPVGSPLSLECTVEGTSNPNLYWYRQAAGRGLQLLFYSVGIGQISSEVPQNLSASRPQDRQFILSSKKLLLSDSGFYLCAWSVLGKNFDTQYFGPGTRLTVL.

The CDR3 DNA is TGTGCCAGCAGCTTAGGGACAGGGGGAGTTTACGAGCAGTACTTC. This sequence encodes CASSLGTGGVYEQYF. The rearrangement links TRBV7-8 to TRBJ2-7; 10 positions agree with TRBD1. Trimming cost V 1 base and J 4 bases; bases outside gene matches: 4. The CDR3 has 15 residues. Germline V gives CDR1 SGHVS, CDR2 FQNEAQ.

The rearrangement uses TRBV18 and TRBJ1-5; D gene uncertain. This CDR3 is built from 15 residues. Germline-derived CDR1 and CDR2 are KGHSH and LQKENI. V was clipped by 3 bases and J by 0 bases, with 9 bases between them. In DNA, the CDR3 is TGTGCCAGCTCACCGACGGCTAATAGCAATCAGCCCCAGCATTTT. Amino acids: CASSPTANSNQPQHF.

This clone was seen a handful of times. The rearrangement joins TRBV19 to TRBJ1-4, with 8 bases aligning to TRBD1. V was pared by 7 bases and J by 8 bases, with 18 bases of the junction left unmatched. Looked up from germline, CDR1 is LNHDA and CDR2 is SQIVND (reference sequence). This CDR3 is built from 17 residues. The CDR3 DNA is TGTGCCAGTACCAGAGCAGGGGGCGTAATAGTCTCCGAAAAACTGTTTTTT. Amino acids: CASTRAGGVIVSEKLFF.

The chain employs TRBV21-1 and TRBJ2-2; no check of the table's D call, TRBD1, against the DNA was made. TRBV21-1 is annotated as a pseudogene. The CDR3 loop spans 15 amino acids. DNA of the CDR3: TGTGCCAGCAGCCCATCGACAGGACATAGCGGGGAGCTGTTTTTT. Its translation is CASSPSTGHSGELFF.

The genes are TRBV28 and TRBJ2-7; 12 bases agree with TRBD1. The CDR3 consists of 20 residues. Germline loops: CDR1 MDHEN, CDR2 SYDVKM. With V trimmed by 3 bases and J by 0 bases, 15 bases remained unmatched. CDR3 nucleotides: TGTGCCAGCAGTTTCGGTCGTGTGGGACAGGGGGCGATTAGCTCCTACGAGCAGTACTTC. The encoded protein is CASSFGRVGQGAISSYEQYF.

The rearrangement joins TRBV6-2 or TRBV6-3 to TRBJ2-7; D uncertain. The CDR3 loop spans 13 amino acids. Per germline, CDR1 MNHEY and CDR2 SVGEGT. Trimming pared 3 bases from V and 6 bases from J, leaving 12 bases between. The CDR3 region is CASSYCPPCEQYF. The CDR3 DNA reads TGTGCCAGCAGTTATTGCCCGCCTTGCGAGCAGTACTTC.

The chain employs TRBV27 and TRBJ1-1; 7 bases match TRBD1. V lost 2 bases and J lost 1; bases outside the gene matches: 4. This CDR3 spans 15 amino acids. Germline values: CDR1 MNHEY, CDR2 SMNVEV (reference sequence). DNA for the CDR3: TGTGCCAGCAGTTTAATGGGGACAGCGAACACTGAAGCTTTCTTT. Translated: CASSLMGTANTEAFF.

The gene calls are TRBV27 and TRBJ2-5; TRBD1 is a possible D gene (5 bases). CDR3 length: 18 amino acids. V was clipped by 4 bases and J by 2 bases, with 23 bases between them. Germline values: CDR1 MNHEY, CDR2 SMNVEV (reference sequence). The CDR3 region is CASSSAKWSIQGQETQYF. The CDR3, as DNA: TGTGCCAGCAGTTCGGCGAAGTGGAGCATCCAGGGACAAGAGACCCAGTACTTC.

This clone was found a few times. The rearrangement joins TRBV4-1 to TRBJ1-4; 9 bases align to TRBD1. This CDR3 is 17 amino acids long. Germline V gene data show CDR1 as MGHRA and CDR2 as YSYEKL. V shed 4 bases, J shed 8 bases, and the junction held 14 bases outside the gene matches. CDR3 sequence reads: CASSLSSLQGAREKLFF. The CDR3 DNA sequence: TGCGCCAGCAGCCTCTCATCTCTACAGGGGGCACGGGAAAAACTGTTTTTT.

The CDR3 coding sequence is TGTGCCATCAGGACAGTGGGCAGTGACTATGGCTACACCTTC. Translation: CAIRTVGSDYGYTF. The chain couples TRBV10-3 to TRBJ1-2; D perhaps matches TRBD1 (5 bases). Trimming removed 6 bases from V and 3 bases from J, with 14 bases in between. Per germline, CDR1 ENHRY and CDR2 SYGVKD. The CDR3 has 14 residues.

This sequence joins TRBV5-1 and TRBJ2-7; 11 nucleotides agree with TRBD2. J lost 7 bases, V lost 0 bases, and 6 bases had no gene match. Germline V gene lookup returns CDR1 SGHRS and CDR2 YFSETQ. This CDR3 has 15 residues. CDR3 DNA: TGCGCCAGCAGCTTGGTGGTAGCGGGAGGGAGAGAGCAGTACTTC. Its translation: CASSLVVAGGREQYF. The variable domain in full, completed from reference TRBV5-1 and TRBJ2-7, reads KAGVTQTPRYLIKTRGQQVTLSCSPISGHRSVSWYQQTPGQGLQFLFEYFSETQRNKGNFPGRFSGRQFSNSRSEMNVSTLELGDSALYLCASSLVVAGGREQYFGPGTRLTVT.

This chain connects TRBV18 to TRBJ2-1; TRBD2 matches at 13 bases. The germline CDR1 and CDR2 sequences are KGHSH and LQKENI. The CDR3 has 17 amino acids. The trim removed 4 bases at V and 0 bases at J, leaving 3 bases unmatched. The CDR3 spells CASSLWTSGSSYNEQFF. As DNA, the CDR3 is TGTGCCAGCTCACTTTGGACTAGCGGGAGCTCCTACAATGAGCAGTTCTTC.